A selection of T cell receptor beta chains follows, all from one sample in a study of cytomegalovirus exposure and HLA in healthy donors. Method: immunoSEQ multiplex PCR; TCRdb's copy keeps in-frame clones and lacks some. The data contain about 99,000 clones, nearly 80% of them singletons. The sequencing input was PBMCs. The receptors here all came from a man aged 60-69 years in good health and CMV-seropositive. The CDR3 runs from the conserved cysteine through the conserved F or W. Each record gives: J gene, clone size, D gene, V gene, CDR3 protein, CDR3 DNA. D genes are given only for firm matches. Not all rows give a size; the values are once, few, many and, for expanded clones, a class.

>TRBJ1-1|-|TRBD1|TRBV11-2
CASSDDRVTEAFF
TGTGCCAGCAGCGATGACAGGGTCACTGAAGCTTTCTTT
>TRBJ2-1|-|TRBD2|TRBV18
CASSPPLTSGGRSYNEQFF
TGTGCCAGCTCACCACCGTTGACTAGCGGGGGGAGGTCCTACAATGAGCAGTTCTTC
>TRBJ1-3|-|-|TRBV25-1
CASSAGVGGNTIYF
TGTGCCAGCAGTGCTGGAGTAGGAGGAAACACCATATATTTT
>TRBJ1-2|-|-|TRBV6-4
CASRESLGYGYTF
TGTGCCAGCAGGGAGTCCCTGGGCTATGGCTACACCTTC
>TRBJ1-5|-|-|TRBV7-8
CASSLAATAGQPQHF
TGTGCCAGCAGCTTGGCCGCTACCGCAGGGCAGCCCCAGCATTTT
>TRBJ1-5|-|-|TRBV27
CASSLHSNQPQHF
TGTGCCAGCAGTTTACATAGCAATCAGCCCCAGCATTTT
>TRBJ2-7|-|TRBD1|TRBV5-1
CASSWKGQDYEQYF
TGCGCCAGCAGCTGGAAGGGACAGGACTACGAGCAGTACTTC
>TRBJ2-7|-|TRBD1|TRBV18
CASSTGAGQGSYEQYF
TGTGCCAGCTCGACCGGGGCGGGACAGGGCTCCTACGAGCAGTACTTC
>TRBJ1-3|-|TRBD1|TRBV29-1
CSVGGTDSGNTIYF
TGCAGCGTTGGTGGGACAGACTCTGGAAACACCATATATTTT
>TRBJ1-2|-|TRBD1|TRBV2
CASGQGAGGYTF
TGTGCCAGCGGACAGGGGGCGGGAGGCTACACCTTC
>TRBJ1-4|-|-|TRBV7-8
CASSLSGEGPYEKLFF
TGTGCCAGCAGCTTAAGCGGGGAAGGACCGTATGAAAAACTGTTTTTT
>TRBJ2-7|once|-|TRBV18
CASSPRPGRSYEQYF
TGTGCCAGCTCACCACGTCCAGGGCGTTCCTACGAGCAGTACTTC
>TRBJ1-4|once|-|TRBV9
CASSAQSTVGEKLFF
TGTGCCAGCAGCGCCCAAAGTACTGTCGGTGAAAAACTGTTTTTT
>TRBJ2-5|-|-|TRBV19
CASSRRDIKETQYF
TGTGCCAGTAGCCGCCGGGACATTAAAGAGACCCAGTACTTC
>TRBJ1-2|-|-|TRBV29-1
CSVGRGRGKGYTF
TGCAGCGTTGGAAGGGGAAGGGGTAAGGGCTACACCTTC
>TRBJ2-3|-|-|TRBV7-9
CASSQGQTSTDTQYF
TGTGCCAGCAGCCAGGGACAAACAAGCACAGATACGCAGTATTTT
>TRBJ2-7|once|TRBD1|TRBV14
CASSRGTGPSYEQYF
TGTGCCAGCAGCCGAGGGACAGGACCCTCCTACGAGCAGTACTTC